Below, one T cell receptor beta chain is given with its context. Its target is not known. This record belongs to a study of cytomegalovirus exposure and HLA in healthy donors. Study-wide context: Some 85 million unique TCRs from HLA-typed donors were held in an early data release.

Study-level results: Later analysis showed most CMV-associated TCR beta chains appearing HLA-restricted. The study labeled fewer than 200 TCR beta chains cytomegalovirus-associated.

This CDR3 region has 12 residues. Trimming pared 4 bases from V and 3 bases from J, leaving 3 bases between. Germline V gives CDR1 SEHNR, CDR2 FQNEAQ (reference sequence). 60 Vbeta and 13 Jbeta primers were used in PCR. Libraries were prepared by immunoSEQ multiplex PCR; TCRdb keeps only in-frame clonotypes and omits some of them. The profile shows 200,000 to 250,000 clones, about 80% of them singletons. This receptor was identified in a woman in her thirties or forties in good health and CMV-seronegative. The material sequenced was PBMCs. The chain is built from TRBV7-9 and TRBJ2-2; D gene ambiguous. The DNA for the CDR3 is TGTGCCAGCAGCTCTGACACCGGGGAGCTGTTTTTT. Encoded protein: CASSSDTGELFF.